The T cell receptor delta chain under discussion was sequenced for a study of gamma-delta chains in newborns, infants, children. For the study at large: Polyclonal expansion of innate γδ T cells after birth follows microbial exposure.

TCRdb called clones anew from the reads with CATT. The sample lists fewer than 8,000 delta-chain clones, 0.5% to 0.85% seen once, with about a sixth in the top ten. There are a few counts of this clone. The junction departs from germline at one end; a sequencing error may be responsible. This CDR3 is built from 17 residues. CDR1 and CDR2 from the germline V gene are GEAIGNYY and EKD. The source material was blood. The TCR was taken from a child who was a newborn, infant or young child, either healthy, febrile or measles-vaccinated (not recorded which). The chain has TRDV2 and TRDJ3, with 8 bases matching TRDD3. The CDR3 protein is CACDILGGSWDTRHMFF. In nucleotides, the CDR3 is TGTGCCTGTGACATACTGGGGGGCTCCTGGGACACCCGACATATGTTTTTC.